This entry lists 21 T cell receptor beta chains sequenced from one sample in a study of long-term antiretroviral therapy in people with HIV. The libraries were made with immunoSEQ v3.0 at survey level. Profiling relied on immunoSEQ multiplex PCR, and the TCRdb table lists in-frame clones only, not all of them. The table shows tens of thousands of clones, with around four fifths occurring only once. The sequenced sample was unsorted PBMCs, obtained 0.4 years after starting antiretroviral therapy. The receptors derive from a man aged 50 or older with HIV.

The V and J genes are TRBV5-4 and TRBJ2-3; TRBD2 aligns across 10 bases. Germline trimming cut 2 bases from V and 1 base from J; bases unmatched to any gene: 7. CDR1 and CDR2 (germline): SGHNT, YYREEE (reference sequence). The CDR3 runs 17 residues. The CDR3 coding sequence is TGTGCCAGCAGCTTACCTACTAGCGGGGACCGCACAGATACGCAGTATTTT. Translation: CASSLPTSGDRTDTQYF.

The chain recombines TRBV5-4 with TRBJ2-7; TRBD1 matches at 11 bases. The CDR3 has 14 amino acids. J gave up 3 bases and V 4 bases, and 3 bases lay outside the gene matches. Per the germline V gene, CDR1 is SGHNT and CDR2 is YYREEE (reference sequence). The CDR3 DNA reads as TGTGCCAGCAGCGCCGGGACAGGGGGCTACGAGCAGTACTTC. Translation gives CASSAGTGGYEQYF.

The chain has TRBV28 and TRBJ2-1, with TRBD1 matching 9 bases. This CDR3 is 17 amino acids long. J was trimmed by 1 base and V by 5 bases; bases with no gene match: 9. The germline CDR1 and CDR2 sequences are MDHEN and SYDVKM. The CDR3 loop reads CASSDPRTGVSYNEQFF. In DNA, the CDR3 is TGTGCCAGCAGTGACCCTCGGACAGGGGTTTCCTACAATGAGCAGTTCTTC.

V and J are TRBV6-5 and TRBJ2-7, with D tentatively TRBD1 (5 bases). V was clipped by 1 base and J by 2 bases, with 12 bases between them. This CDR3 has 15 amino acids. Germline CDR1 reads MNHEY; CDR2 reads SVGAGI. The CDR3 loop reads CASSYFSGPAYEQYF. The CDR3 DNA is TGTGCCAGCAGTTACTTTTCAGGGCCAGCCTACGAGCAGTACTTC.

V gene TRBV4-1 combines with J gene TRBJ1-1; tentative D call: TRBD1 (6 bases). Looked up from germline, CDR1 is MGHRA and CDR2 is YSYEKL. Trimming cost V 1 base and J 4 bases, with 25 bases left between them. The CDR3 consists of 19 residues. This chain's CDR3 is CASSQAKGGLAPRSTEAFF. The CDR3 DNA is TGCGCCAGCAGCCAAGCCAAAGGGGGATTGGCCCCACGGAGCACTGAAGCTTTCTTT.

V gene TRBV19 combines with J gene TRBJ2-4, with 10 bases aligning to TRBD2. V shed 3 bases and J 2 bases; nucleotides not matched to a gene: 4. Germline CDR1 LNHDA, CDR2 SQIVND (reference sequence). The CDR3 is 16 residues long. In DNA form, the CDR3 reads TGTGCCAGTAGTATTTATAGCGGGGGGACCAAAAACATTCAGTACTTC. Its translation is CASSIYSGGTKNIQYF.

This chain uses TRBV2 with TRBJ1-1; 7 nucleotides align to TRBD1. Germline values: CDR1 SNHLY, CDR2 FYNNEI. The CDR3 covers 13 residues. V lost 6 bases and J lost 6; bases outside the gene matches: 7. For the CDR3, the DNA is TGTGCCAGCAGCCCGACAGGGAAGGCTGAAGCTTTCTTT. It encodes CASSPTGKAEAFF.

This clone was observed a handful of times. Here the CDR3 DNA reads TGCGCCAGCAGCTTGAGCTGGTACTATGGCTACACCTTC. Translation: CASSLSWYYGYTF. This chain joins TRBV5-1 and TRBJ1-2; D call uncertain. Between the trimmed V and J ends, which lost 1 base and 3 bases, there was a span of 7 bases. Germline V gene data show CDR1 as SGHRS and CDR2 as YFSETQ. CDR3 size: 13 residues.

The chain combines TRBV7-8 with TRBJ1-6; 7 bases are a match to TRBD1. J gave up 5 bases and V 1 base, and 8 bases lay outside the gene matches. CDR3 size: 17 residues. Per germline, CDR1 SGHVS and CDR2 FQNEAQ. The CDR3 loop is CASSLGRTGANNSPLHF. CDR3 sequence (DNA): TGTGCCAGCAGCTTAGGGAGGACAGGCGCAAATAATTCACCCCTCCACTTT.

V gene TRBV5-4 combines with J gene TRBJ1-1, with D maybe TRBD1 (6 bases). Germline assignment: CDR1 SGHNT and CDR2 YYREEE (reference sequence). V lost 3 bases, J lost 10 bases, and 28 bases lay in between. The CDR3 loop spans 17 amino acids. The CDR3 region has the DNA TGTGCCAGCAGCTGGGGGATCGGGGGCGGGATCCCCGGAGGAGCTTTCTTT. This gives the protein CASSWGIGGGIPGGAFF.

The genes are TRBV28 and TRBJ1-1; D unclear. In germline, CDR1 is MDHEN, CDR2 SYDVKM. CDR3 length: 12 residues. V was shortened by 5 bases and J by 3 bases, with 7 bases between the two germline ends. CDR3 sequence (DNA): TGTGCCAGCAGTCTCAAGCACACTGAAGCTTTCTTT. Protein: CASSLKHTEAFF.

V usage is TRBV6-6 and J usage is TRBJ1-3; D possibly corresponds to TRBD1 (5 bases). Germline V gives CDR1 MNHNY, CDR2 SVGAGI (reference sequence). Between the trimmed V and J ends, which lost 4 bases and 1 base, there was a span of 14 bases. This CDR3 comprises 16 residues. CDR3 protein: CASSFQGLGSGNTIYF. The CDR3 nucleotides read TGTGCCAGCAGTTTCCAGGGTCTTGGATCTGGAAACACCATATATTTT.

The gene calls are TRBV18 and TRBJ1-1; 7 bases line up with TRBD1. Germline values: CDR1 KGHSH, CDR2 LQKENI. This CDR3 is 18 amino acids long. J was trimmed by 1 base and V by 5 bases; bases with no gene match: 16. CDR3: CASSGDSPFVYQNTEAFF. In DNA form, the CDR3 reads TGTGCCAGCTCAGGGGACAGCCCCTTTGTGTACCAGAACACTGAAGCTTTCTTT.

The chain carries TRBV5-1 and TRBJ2-3; 11 nucleotides match TRBD2. In germline, CDR1 is SGHRS, CDR2 YFSETQ. There are 16 residues in the CDR3. V shed 6 bases and J 2 bases; nucleotides not matched to a gene: 8. For the CDR3, the DNA is TGCGCCAGCAACCAACTAGCGGGGGACCCCACAGATACGCAGTATTTT. Translation: CASNQLAGDPTDTQYF.

This clone was found once. This sequence joins TRBV20-1 and TRBJ2-7, with a weak D call TRBD1 (5 bases). This CDR3 comprises 11 residues. Germline CDR1 is DFQATT and CDR2 is SNEGSKA (reference sequence). Deletions cut 5 bases from V and 6 bases from J, with 11 bases between. The DNA for the CDR3 is TGCAGTGCTTTAGGGGTAACCGAGCAGTACTTC. This encodes CSALGVTEQYF.

V and J are TRBV7-8 and TRBJ1-2; 7 bases are a match to TRBD1. After removal of 7 bases from V and 2 bases from J, the junction contained 7 bases not matched to a gene. This CDR3 spans 14 amino acids. Germline V gene lookup returns CDR1 SGHVS and CDR2 FQNEAQ. DNA for the CDR3: TGTGCCAGCACCCCAGAAGGGGGCAACTATGGCTACACCTTC. Encoded protein: CASTPEGGNYGYTF.

This rearrangement joins TRBV6-5 to TRBJ1-2; 8 nucleotides match TRBD1. Looked up from germline, CDR1 is MNHEY and CDR2 is SVGAGI. V was clipped by 6 bases and J by 4 bases; unmatched bases: 4. The CDR3 spans 13 residues. The CDR3 DNA follows: TGTGCCAGCAGAGACAGGGGCGCCTATGGCTACACCTTC. Protein product: CASRDRGAYGYTF.

The rearrangement joins TRBV27 to TRBJ1-2; the match to TRBD1 covers 7 bases. Germline trimming cut 7 bases from V and 6 bases from J; bases unmatched to any gene: 8. This CDR3 is 13 amino acids long. CDR1 and CDR2 from the germline V gene are MNHEY and SMNVEV (reference sequence). The CDR3: CASNQAGGDGYTF. CDR3 nucleotides: TGTGCCAGCAATCAGGCAGGGGGAGATGGCTACACCTTC.

The V and J genes are TRBV19 and TRBJ2-7; possibly TRBD1 for D (5 bases). Trimming stripped 3 bases from V and 1 base from J, with 10 bases between. CDR3 length: 14 amino acids. Germline-derived CDR1 and CDR2 are LNHDA and SQIVND (reference sequence). The CDR3 nucleotides read TGTGCCAGTAGTATCCCAGGGTCTTCCTACGAGCAGTACTTC. Translation: CASSIPGSSYEQYF. The complete variable domain, with remaining parts taken from reference TRBV19 and TRBJ2-7, reads DGGITQSPKYLFRKEGQNVTLSCEQNLNHDAMYWYRQDPGQGLRLIYYSQIVNDFQKGDIAEGYSVSREKKESFPLTVTSAQKNPTAFYLCASSIPGSSYEQYFGPGTRLTVT.

The V and J genes are TRBV10-3 and TRBJ1-2; no firm D call. V was clipped by 8 bases and J by 7 bases, with 14 bases between them. The CDR3 totals 12 residues. The germline V gene has CDR1 ENHRY and CDR2 SYGVKD. CDR3 sequence (DNA): TGTGCCATCCGGGATTCTCGGGCTGGCTACACCTTC. It yields the protein CAIRDSRAGYTF.

This chain links TRBV28 with TRBJ2-5, with 7 bases that match TRBD1. Trimming took 3 bases from V and 5 from J; bases not matched to a gene: 21. The CDR3 is 19 residues long. Germline V CDR1 and CDR2: MDHEN, SYDVKM. CDR3 DNA sequence: TGTGCCAGCAGTTTTCTCCGGTACAGGGGCGTCCAGTCCACGGAGACCCAGTACTTC. Amino acids: CASSFLRYRGVQSTETQYF.